This note documents a single T cell receptor beta chain sequence. Authors' methods: Nucleated cell counts were estimated from reference gene primer amplification. Data came from immunoSEQ multiplex PCR; TCRdb stores just in-frame clones and leaves some out. V, J and clone size are those of that table, while D and trimming were read from the DNA. Of about 160,000 clones listed, approximately 82% are singletons. The source of the sample is a study of blood T cell repertoires in COVID-19. As for the study in general: The origin of the acute and convalescent COVID-19 samples was the United States, Italy and Spain. PBMCs, B-cell-depleted T cells, or T cells were the source of the cDNA or gDNA that made up the material.

The CDR3 consists of 11 residues. V was clipped by 7 bases and J by 5 bases, with 11 bases between them. Germline V lookup: CDR1 SQVTM, CDR2 ANQGSEA. V and J are TRBV29-1 and TRBJ2-5, with D maybe TRBD2 (6 bases). This TCR was sampled from an elderly woman with active or convalescent COVID-19. Source material: peripheral blood. CDR3: CSGGGLETQYF. The CDR3 DNA reads TGCAGCGGTGGAGGGTTGGAGACCCAGTACTTC.